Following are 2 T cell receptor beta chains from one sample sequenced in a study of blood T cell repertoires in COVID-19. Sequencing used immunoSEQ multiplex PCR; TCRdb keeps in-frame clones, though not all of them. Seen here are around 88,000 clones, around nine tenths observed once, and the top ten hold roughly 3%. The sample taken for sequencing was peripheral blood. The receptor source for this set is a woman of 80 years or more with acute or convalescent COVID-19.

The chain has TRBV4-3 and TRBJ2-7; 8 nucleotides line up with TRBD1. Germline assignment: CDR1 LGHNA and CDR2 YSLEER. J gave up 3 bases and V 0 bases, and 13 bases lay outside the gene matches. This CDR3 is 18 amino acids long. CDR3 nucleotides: TGCGCCAGCAGCCAAGACTACGCTTCAGGGGGCCCGTTCTACGAGCAGTACTTC. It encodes CASSQDYASGGPFYEQYF.

The CDR3 DNA is TGTGCCTGGACAGGGGCCCCAACTAATGAAAAACTGTTTTTT. Translated: CAWTGAPTNEKLFF. The chain combines TRBV30 with TRBJ1-4, with D possibly matching TRBD1 (6 bases). The CDR3 loop spans 14 amino acids. Looked up from germline, CDR1 is GTSNPN and CDR2 is SVGIG (reference sequence). Trimming shortened V by 4 bases and J by 0 bases, and 9 bases separated the two germline ends.